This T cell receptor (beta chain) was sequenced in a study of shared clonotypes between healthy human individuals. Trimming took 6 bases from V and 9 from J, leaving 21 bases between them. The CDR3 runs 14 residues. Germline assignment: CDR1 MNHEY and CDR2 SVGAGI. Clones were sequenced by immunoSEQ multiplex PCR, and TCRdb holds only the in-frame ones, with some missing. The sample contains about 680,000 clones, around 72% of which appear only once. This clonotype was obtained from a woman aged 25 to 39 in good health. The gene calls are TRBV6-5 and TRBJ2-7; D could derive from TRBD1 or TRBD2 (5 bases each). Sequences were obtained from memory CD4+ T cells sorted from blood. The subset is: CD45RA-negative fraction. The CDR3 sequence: CASRTGDGLHGQYF. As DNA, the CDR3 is TGTGCCAGCAGGACCGGGGACGGTTTACATGGGCAGTACTTC.